The clone carrying this T cell receptor beta chain was counted a single time. The sample comes from a study of blood T cell repertoires in COVID-19. The repertoire was sequenced with immunoSEQ multiplex PCR; TCRdb's copy has only in-frame clones and lacks some. The sample includes some 70,000 clones, about 92% of them seen just once. This TCR was sampled from a man in his fifties or sixties with COVID-19, enrolled during active disease. The sample comprised peripheral blood.

CDR3 loop: CASSLGIRGPDTQYF. The DNA of the CDR3 is TGTGCCAGCAGCTTAGGGATTAGGGGGCCAGATACGCAGTATTTT. The gene calls are TRBV7-2 and TRBJ2-3, with TRBD1 matching 7 bases. Germline V CDR1 and CDR2: SGHTA, FQGNSA. Germline trimming cut 1 base from V and 4 bases from J; bases unmatched to any gene: 5. The CDR3 is made up of 15 amino acids.